A selection of T cell receptor beta chains follows, all from one sample in a study of blood T cell repertoires in COVID-19. Only in-frame clones appear in the TCRdb table, and some are missing; sequencing was by immunoSEQ multiplex PCR. The repertoire holds about 200,000 clones, with 86% as singletons. Sequenced sample: PBMCs or T cells enriched from blood (not recorded which). Every receptor here comes from a woman between 25 and 40 years old who had been exposed to COVID-19. Both conserved end residues are part of each CDR3. The D gene is left open where the match is weak. Only part of the rows carry a size: once, few, many, or a class if the clone is expanded.

.,TRBD1,TRBJ1-2,TRBV9,TGTGCCAGCAGCCCCCACAGGGGGGCCTATGGCTACACCTTC,CASSPHRGAYGYTF
.,.,TRBJ1-6,TRBV5-1,TGCGCCAGCAGCCCTGGGGCTTCTCGGAATTCACCCCTCCACTTT,CASSPGASRNSPLHF
.,.,TRBJ2-1,TRBV10-3,TGTGCCTTCCGGGATACTAACACGAATGAGCAGTTCTTC,CAFRDTNTNEQFF
once,.,TRBJ1-5,TRBV30,TGTGCCTGGAGTGTTTTCGAAGGGGGAAATCAGCCCCAGCATTTT,CAWSVFEGGNQPQHF
.,TRBD1,TRBJ2-2,TRBV13,TGTGCCAGCAGCTTAGGCAGGGGGCCCGGGGAGCTGTTTTTT,CASSLGRGPGELFF
.,.,TRBJ1-6,TRBV3-1/TRBV3-2,TGTGCCAGCAGCACAGATCAGTCTTCACCCCTCCACTTT,CASSTDQSSPLHF
.,.,TRBJ1-2,TRBV5-8,TGTGCCAGCAGCCGAAGCCTAACCGACAGTTTGTTCGGCTACACCTTC,CASSRSLTDSLFGYTF
.,TRBD2,TRBJ2-5,TRBV9,TGTGCCAGCAGCGTAGAAAGCGGGGGGGTCCAAGAGACCCAGTACTTC,CASSVESGGVQETQYF
.,.,TRBJ1-4,TRBV6-1,TGTGCCAGCAGTGAACAGGGGACCCTCTCATCTGATGAAAAACTGTTTTTT,CASSEQGTLSSDEKLFF
.,TRBD1,TRBJ1-6,TRBV29-1,TGCAGCGTCCGGGACAGGGAAGATTCACCCCTCCACTTT,CSVRDREDSPLHF
.,TRBD2,TRBJ2-1,TRBV3-1/TRBV3-2,TGTGCCAGCAGCCTCGCGGGGGGGGACAATGAGCAGTTCTTC,CASSLAGGDNEQFF
.,TRBD1,TRBJ1-6,TRBV6-5,TGTGCCAGCAGAAGACAGGGAACACCCCTCCACTTT,CASRRQGTPLHF
once,.,TRBJ1-1,TRBV30,TGTGCCTGGAGTGGAGACACGCACACTGAAGCTTTCTTT,CAWSGDTHTEAFF
.,.,TRBJ2-7,TRBV2,TGTGCCAGCAGGGCCCTCCAGGGGACCTACGAGCAGTACTTC,CASRALQGTYEQYF
few,.,TRBJ1-1,TRBV3-1/TRBV3-2,TGTGCCAGCAGCCAAGAACCAGGGGTCCACTGGAACACTGAAGCTTTCTTT,CASSQEPGVHWNTEAFF
once,TRBD1,TRBJ1-3,TRBV19,TGTGCCAGTAGTAAGCCGACAGGGGCCTCTGGAAACACCATATATTTT,CASSKPTGASGNTIYF
few,TRBD1,TRBJ2-7,TRBV11-2,TGTGCCAGCAGCTTAGATCGACAGGGGGGATACGAGCAGTACTTC,CASSLDRQGGYEQYF
few,.,TRBJ2-3,TRBV27,TGTGCCAGCAGTTTATCCCTAGTCTCCATGTATACGCAGTATTTT,CASSLSLVSMYTQYF
.,.,TRBJ1-5,TRBV10-3,TGTGCCATCAGTCGGGGGGGCAGGGGATCTAATCAGCCCCAGCATTTT,CAISRGGRGSNQPQHF
once,.,TRBJ2-7,TRBV5-5,TGTGCCAGCAGCTTGGAAGGTTACAGCACCTACGAGCAGTACTTC,CASSLEGYSTYEQYF